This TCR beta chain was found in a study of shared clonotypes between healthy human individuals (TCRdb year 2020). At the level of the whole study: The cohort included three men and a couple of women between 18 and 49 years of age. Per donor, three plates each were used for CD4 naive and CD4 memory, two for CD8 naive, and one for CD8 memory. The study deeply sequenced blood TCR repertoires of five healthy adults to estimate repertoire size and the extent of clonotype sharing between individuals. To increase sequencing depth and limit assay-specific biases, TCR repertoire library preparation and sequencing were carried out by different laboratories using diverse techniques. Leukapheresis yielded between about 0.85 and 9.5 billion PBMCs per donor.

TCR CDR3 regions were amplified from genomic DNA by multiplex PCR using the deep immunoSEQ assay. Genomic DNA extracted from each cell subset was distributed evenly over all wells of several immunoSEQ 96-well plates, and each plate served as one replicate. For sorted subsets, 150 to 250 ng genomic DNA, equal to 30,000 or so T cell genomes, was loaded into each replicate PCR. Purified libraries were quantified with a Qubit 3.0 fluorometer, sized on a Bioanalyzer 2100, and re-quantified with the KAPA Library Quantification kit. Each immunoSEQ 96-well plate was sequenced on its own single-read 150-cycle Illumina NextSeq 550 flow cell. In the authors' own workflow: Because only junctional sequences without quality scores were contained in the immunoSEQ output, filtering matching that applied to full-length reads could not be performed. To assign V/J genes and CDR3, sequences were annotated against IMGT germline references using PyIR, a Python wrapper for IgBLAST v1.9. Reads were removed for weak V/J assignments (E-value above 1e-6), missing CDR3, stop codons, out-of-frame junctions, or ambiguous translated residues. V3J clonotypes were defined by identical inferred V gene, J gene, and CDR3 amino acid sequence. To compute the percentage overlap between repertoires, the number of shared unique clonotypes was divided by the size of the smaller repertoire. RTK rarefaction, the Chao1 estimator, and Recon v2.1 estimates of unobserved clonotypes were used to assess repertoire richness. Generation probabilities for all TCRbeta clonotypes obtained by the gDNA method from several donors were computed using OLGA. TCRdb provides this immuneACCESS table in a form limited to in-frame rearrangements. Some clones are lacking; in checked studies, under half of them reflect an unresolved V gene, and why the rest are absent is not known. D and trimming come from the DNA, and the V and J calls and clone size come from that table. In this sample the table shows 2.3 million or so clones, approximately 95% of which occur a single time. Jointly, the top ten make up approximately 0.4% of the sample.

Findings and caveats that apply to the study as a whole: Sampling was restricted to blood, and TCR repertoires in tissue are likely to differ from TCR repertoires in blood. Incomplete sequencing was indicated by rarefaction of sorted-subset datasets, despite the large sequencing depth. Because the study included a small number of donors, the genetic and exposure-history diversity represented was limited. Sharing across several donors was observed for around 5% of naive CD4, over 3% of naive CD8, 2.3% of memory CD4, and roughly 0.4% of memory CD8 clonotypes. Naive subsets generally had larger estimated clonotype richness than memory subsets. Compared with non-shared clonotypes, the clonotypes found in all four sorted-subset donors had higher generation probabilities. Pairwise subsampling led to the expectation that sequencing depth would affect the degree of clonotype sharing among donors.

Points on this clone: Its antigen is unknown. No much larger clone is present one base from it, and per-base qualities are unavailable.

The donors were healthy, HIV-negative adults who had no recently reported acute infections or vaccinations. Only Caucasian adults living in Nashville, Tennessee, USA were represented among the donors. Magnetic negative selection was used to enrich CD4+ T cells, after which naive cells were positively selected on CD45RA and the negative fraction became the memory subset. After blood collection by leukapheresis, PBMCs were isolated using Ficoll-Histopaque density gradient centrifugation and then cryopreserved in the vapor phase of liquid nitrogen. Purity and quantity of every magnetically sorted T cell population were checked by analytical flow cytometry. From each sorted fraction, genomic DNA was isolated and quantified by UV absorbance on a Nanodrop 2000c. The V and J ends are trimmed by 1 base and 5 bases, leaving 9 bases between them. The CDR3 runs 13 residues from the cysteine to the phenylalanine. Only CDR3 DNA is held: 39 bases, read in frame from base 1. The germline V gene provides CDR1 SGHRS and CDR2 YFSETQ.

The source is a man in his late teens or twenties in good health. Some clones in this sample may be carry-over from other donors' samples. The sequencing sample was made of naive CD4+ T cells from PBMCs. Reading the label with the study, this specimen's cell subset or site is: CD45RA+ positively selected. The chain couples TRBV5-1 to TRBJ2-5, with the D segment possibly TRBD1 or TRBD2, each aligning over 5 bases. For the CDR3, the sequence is CASSLWGGETQYF. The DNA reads TGCGCCAGCAGCTTGTGGGGCGGGGAGACCCAGTACTTC.